Listed below are T cell receptor beta chains from one sample, sequenced in a study of identical twins. TCRdb processed the 5' RACE reads anew with MiXCR; each CDR3 protein has one entry. This table has hundreds of thousands of distinct CDR3 sequences, 15% to 20% appearing once. This sample also appeared in a second study, on T cells expressing NK-cell markers.

Sequenced input: PBMCs. The source of these receptors is a woman younger than 35 in good health. Each CDR3 is given with its conserved first and last residue. D genes are given only for firm matches. Size tells how often a clone was seen (once, few, many) or the class of an expanded clone, and some rows leave it out.

cdr3_length	j_call	clone_size	d_call	v_call	cdr3_nt	cdr3_aa
13	TRBJ1-1	NA	NA	TRBV2	TGTGCCAGCAGTGTGGCAGGTTCCACTGAAGCTTTCTTT	CASSVAGSTEAFF
14	TRBJ2-1	NA	NA	TRBV10-3	TGTGCCATCAGTGAAAGGGACTTTCCGAATGAGCAGTTCTTC	CAISERDFPNEQFF
15	TRBJ2-1	many	NA	TRBV5-6	TGTGCCAGCAGCCTCTCCTTAGCGGCTAACAATGAGCAGTTCTTC	CASSLSLAANNEQFF
12	TRBJ2-5	few	NA	TRBV5-1	TGCGCCAGCAGCGAGGGGCCTCGGACCCAGTACTTC	CASSEGPRTQYF
14	TRBJ1-6	NA	NA	TRBV5-6	TGTGCCAGCAGCTTGGGCCGGGACGTAATTTCCCTCCACTTT	CASSLGRDVISLHF
11	TRBJ2-1	NA	NA	TRBV6-1	TGTGCCAGCAGTGAAACCATCCAGCAGTTCTTC	CASSETIQQFF
15	TRBJ2-6	NA	TRBD1	TRBV12-3/TRBV12-4	TGTGCCAGCAGCGCCACAGGGGCTGGGGCCAACGTCCTGACTTTC	CASSATGAGANVLTF
12	TRBJ2-5	NA	NA	TRBV20-1	TGCAGTGCTAGAGCTCTCCAAGAGACCCAGTACTTC	CSARALQETQYF
16	TRBJ2-5	NA	TRBD2	TRBV7-2	TGTGCCAGCAGCTCACAAGGACTAGCGGTCCAAGAGACCCAGTACTTC	CASSSQGLAVQETQYF
19	TRBJ1-3	few	NA	TRBV11-1	TGTGCCAGCAGCTTGTCGGGGACTTCTAATCGAAACTCTGGAAACACCATATATTTT	CASSLSGTSNRNSGNTIYF
13	TRBJ2-1	NA	TRBD2	TRBV10-3	TGTGCCGCAGGACTAGCGGGCGCCAATGAGCAGTTCTTC	CAAGLAGANEQFF
11	TRBJ2-2	many	NA	TRBV12-3/TRBV12-4	TGTGCCAGCAGTTGGACCGGGGAGCTGTTTTTT	CASSWTGELFF
12	TRBJ1-5	NA	NA	TRBV12-3/TRBV12-4	TGTGCCAGCAGTTTAGGGAGAACGCCCCAGCATTTT	CASSLGRTPQHF
14	TRBJ2-5	NA	NA	TRBV12-3/TRBV12-4	TGTGCCAGTCGAACCGGGACGTTGCAAGAGACCCAGTACTTC	CASRTGTLQETQYF
13	TRBJ2-7	many	NA	TRBV12-3/TRBV12-4	TGTGCCAGCAGTTTAGTAGGGGTCTACGAGCAGTACTTC	CASSLVGVYEQYF
14	TRBJ1-1	NA	TRBD1	TRBV29-1	TGCAGCGTGCCAGACAGGGATCGGGGCACTGAAGCTTTCTTT	CSVPDRDRGTEAFF
15	TRBJ2-5	NA	TRBD2	TRBV7-9	TGTGCCAGCAGCCAAGGGGCTAGCGGGGGAGAGACCCAGTACTTC	CASSQGASGGETQYF